The TCR beta chain described here comes from a study of CD8 T cells in Susac syndrome. RNA in amounts of roughly 0.5 to 1 ug was reverse transcribed with random hexamers. In TCRdb, the immunoSEQ multiplex PCR reads were re-called with MiXCR into one record per CDR3 protein. This table has 250,000 to 350,000 distinct CDR3 sequences, 92% appearing once. CDR1 is MNHNS, CDR2 SASEGT, per germline. Trimming removed 6 bases from V and 2 bases from J; junction bases left unmatched: 9. The CDR3 has 15 residues. The origin of this receptor is a human donor with multiple sclerosis. The sample was CD4+ T cells from PBMCs. This chain uses TRBV6-1 with TRBJ2-5; 7 positions agree with TRBD2. The CDR3 bases are TGTGCCAGCAGGGGAGGGGCCCTCCATCAAGAGACCCAGTACTTC. Protein sequence: CASRGGALHQETQYF.